The entry below describes one T cell receptor (beta chain). The data were taken from a study of blood T cell repertoires in COVID-19. Study as a whole: Acute and convalescent COVID-19 samples came from the United States, Italy and Spain. PBMCs, B-cell-depleted T cells, or T cells were the source of the cDNA or gDNA that made up the material.

With 3 bases clipped from V and 1 base from J, the junction kept 6 bases outside the gene matches. CDR1 is SGHTS, CDR2 YDEGEE, per germline. This CDR3 comprises 15 residues. Per the study methods: Estimates of nucleated cell counts were drawn from the amplification of reference gene primers. Assay used: immunoSEQ multiplex PCR; TCRdb lists only in-frame clones, some missing. V, J and clone size derive from that table, while D and trimming were established from the DNA sequence. The repertoire holds some 270,000 clones, with around 90% as singletons. Sequencing was performed on peripheral blood. The sequence was obtained from a man aged 45-60 years with acute or convalescent COVID-19. The chain couples TRBV5-8 to TRBJ1-2, with 7 nucleotides matching TRBD1. The DNA for the CDR3 is TGTGCCAGCAGCTACACAAGGGGGCGTAACTATGGCTACACCTTC. Its translation: CASSYTRGRNYGYTF.